The clone carrying this T cell receptor beta chain was detected only once. The antigen is undetermined. These data come from a study of T cells in Graves' hyperthyroidism and ophthalmopathy. The study based diagnoses on clinical symptoms, serum thyroxine and TRAb, thyroid ultrasound and orbital computed tomography. This CDR3 is 12 amino acids long. V lost 8 bases and J lost 6, with 16 bases in between. CDR1 and CDR2 from the germline V gene are SQVTM and ANQGSEA. Authors of the study amplified TCR beta CDR3 regions from RNA transcripts. The study used the HTBI primer set for a first-round RT-PCR of the TCR CDR3. One entry per CDR3 protein results from TCRdb running MiXCR on the multiplex PCR reads. The repertoire consists of over 500,000 distinct CDR3 sequences, with 40% to 50% occurring once and the leading ten covering about 43%. Notes on the study in general: Classification by a 13 V-J model distinguished ophthalmopathy from stable hyperthyroidism. The model predicted ophthalmopathy a median approximately 6 months before onset. Also found in blood were most expanded thyroid clonotypes above 0.001.

Sequencing was carried out using peripheral blood or thyroid tissue (not recorded which). The genes are TRBV29-1 and TRBJ1-2; D unresolved. This TCR was recovered from an adult woman with Graves' disease, either hyperthyroidism or ophthalmopathy (not recorded which). The CDR3 region is CSSDRTGNGYTF. The CDR3 DNA sequence: TGCAGCTCCGACCGGACTGGTAATGGCTACACCTTC.